Here is one T cell receptor (beta chain) with its context. Its antigen remains unidentified. Repertoires were generated with immunoSEQ multiplex PCR, while TCRdb's copy carries only in-frame clones and drops some. Of 60,000 to 70,000 clones in the sample, more than 85% were seen once. The V and J ends lost 5 bases and 7 bases, in that order; junction bases with no gene match: 9. Germline CDR1 is PRHDT and CDR2 is FYEKMQ (reference sequence). The CDR3 is made up of 15 amino acids. The source of the sample is a study of OX40 agonist ivuxolimab in advanced cancers. Study information: Enrolled patients in dose escalation had cancers that were hepatocellular carcinoma, melanoma, renal cell or head and neck cancer. Broader study findings: Among the lowest peripheral clonal expansion occurred in 0.1-3.0 mg/kg partial responders. The authors did not determine the antigen specificity of the expanded peripheral T cells. Compared with CD4+, CD8+ T cells on average had more expanded clones.

The starting material was CD4+ or CD8+ T cells sorted from blood, obtained in a trial of the OX40 agonist ivuxolimab. This chain connects TRBV13 to TRBJ2-1; 9 bases line up with TRBD2. The TCR comes from an adult with an advanced solid tumor such as melanoma, head and neck, liver or kidney cancer. The CDR3 reads CASSRLAEGRNEQFF. The CDR3 bases are TGTGCCAGCAGCCGACTAGCGGAGGGGCGTAATGAGCAGTTCTTC.